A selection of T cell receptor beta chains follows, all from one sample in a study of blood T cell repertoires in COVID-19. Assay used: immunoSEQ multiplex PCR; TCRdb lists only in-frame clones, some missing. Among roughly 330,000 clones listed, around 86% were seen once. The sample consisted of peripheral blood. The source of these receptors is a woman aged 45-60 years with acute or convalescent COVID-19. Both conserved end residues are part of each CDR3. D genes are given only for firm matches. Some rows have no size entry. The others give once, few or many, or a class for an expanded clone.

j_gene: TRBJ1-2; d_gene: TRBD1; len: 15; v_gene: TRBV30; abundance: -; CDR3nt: TGTGCCTGGTGGTACCGGGGACAGGGATTCTATGGCTACACCTTC; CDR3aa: CAWWYRGQGFYGYTF
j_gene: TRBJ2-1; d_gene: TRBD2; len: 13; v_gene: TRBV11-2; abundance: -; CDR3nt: TGTGCCAGCAGTTGGAGCGGGAGCTCTGAGCAGTTCTTC; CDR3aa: CASSWSGSSEQFF
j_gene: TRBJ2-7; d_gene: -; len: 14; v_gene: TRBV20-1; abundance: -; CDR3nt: TGCAGTGCTAGTAGAGACAGTGACACCTACGAGCAGTACTTC; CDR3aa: CSASRDSDTYEQYF
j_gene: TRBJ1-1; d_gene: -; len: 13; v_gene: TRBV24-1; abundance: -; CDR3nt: TGTGCCACCAGTGATTCAACGGAGTTTGAAGCTTTCTTT; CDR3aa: CATSDSTEFEAFF
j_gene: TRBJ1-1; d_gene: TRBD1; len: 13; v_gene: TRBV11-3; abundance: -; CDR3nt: TGTGCCAGCAGCTTAGCAGGGGGCACTGAAGCTTTCTTT; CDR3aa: CASSLAGGTEAFF
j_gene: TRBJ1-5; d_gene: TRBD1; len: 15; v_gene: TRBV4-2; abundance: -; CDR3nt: TGTGCCAGCAGCCAAACAGGGGGCGGTGGTCAGCCCCAGCATTTT; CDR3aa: CASSQTGGGGQPQHF
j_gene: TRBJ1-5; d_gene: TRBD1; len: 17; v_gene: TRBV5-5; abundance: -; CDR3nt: TGTGCCAGCAGCAGGACAGGGTCCAACCTTAGCAATCAGCCCCAGCATTTT; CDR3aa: CASSRTGSNLSNQPQHF
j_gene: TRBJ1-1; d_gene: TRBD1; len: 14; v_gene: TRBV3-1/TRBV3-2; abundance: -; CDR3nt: TGTGCCAGCAGCCCCGGACAGGCGAACACTGAAGCTTTCTTT; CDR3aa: CASSPGQANTEAFF
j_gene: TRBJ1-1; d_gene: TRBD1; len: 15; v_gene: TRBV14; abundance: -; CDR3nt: TGTGCCAGCAGCCCTCGTATGGACAGGGTCCTCGAAGCTTTCTTT; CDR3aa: CASSPRMDRVLEAFF
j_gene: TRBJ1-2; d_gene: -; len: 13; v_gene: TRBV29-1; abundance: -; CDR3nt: TGCAGCGTTGCTGGACAGTGGGGCTATGGCTACACCTTC; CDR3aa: CSVAGQWGYGYTF
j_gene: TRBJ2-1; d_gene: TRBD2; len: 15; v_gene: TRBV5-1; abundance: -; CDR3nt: TGCGCCAGCAGCTTTGGGCTAGCGGGAACCTATGAGCAGTTCTTC; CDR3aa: CASSFGLAGTYEQFF
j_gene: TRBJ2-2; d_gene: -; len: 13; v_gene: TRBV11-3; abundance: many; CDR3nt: TGTGCCAGCAGCTTAGATCGGACCGGGGAGCTGTTTTTT; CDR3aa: CASSLDRTGELFF
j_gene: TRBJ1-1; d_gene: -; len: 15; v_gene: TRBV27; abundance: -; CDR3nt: TGTGCCAGCAGTATAAACAGGGACCCCAACACTGAAGCTTTCTTT; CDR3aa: CASSINRDPNTEAFF
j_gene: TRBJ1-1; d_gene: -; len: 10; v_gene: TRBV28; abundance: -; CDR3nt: TGTGCCAGCTTTCGCATAAAAGCCTTCTTT; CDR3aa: CASFRIKAFF
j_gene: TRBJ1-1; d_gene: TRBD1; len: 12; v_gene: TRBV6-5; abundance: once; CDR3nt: TGTGCCAGCAGCGTAGGGGGCGCCGAAGCTTTCTTT; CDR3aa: CASSVGGAEAFF
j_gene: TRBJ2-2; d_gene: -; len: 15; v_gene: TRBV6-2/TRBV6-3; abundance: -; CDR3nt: TGTGCCAGCAGCCCGATAGCGTTGAACACCGGGGAGCTGTTTTTT; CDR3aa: CASSPIALNTGELFF
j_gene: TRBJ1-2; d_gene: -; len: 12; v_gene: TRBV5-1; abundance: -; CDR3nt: TGCGCCAGCAGCTTGGCGGGGGGTGGCTACACCTTC; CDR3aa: CASSLAGGGYTF
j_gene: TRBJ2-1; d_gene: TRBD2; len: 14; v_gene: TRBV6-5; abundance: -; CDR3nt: TGTGCCACAGCGAGCGGGAGGGCTTACAATGAGCAGTTCTTC; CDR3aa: CATASGRAYNEQFF
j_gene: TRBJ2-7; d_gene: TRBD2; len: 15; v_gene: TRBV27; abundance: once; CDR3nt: TGTGCCAGCAGTTTATGGGGCGGGAGACCCTACGAGCAGTACTTC; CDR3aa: CASSLWGGRPYEQYF
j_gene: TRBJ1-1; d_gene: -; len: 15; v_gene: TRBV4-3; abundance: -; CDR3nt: TGCGCCAGCAGCCATCCGGGACAACGGCGCACTGAAGCTTTCTTT; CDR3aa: CASSHPGQRRTEAFF
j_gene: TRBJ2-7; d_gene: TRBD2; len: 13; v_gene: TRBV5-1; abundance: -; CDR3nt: TGCGCCAGCAGCTTAAACCTAGCGGACGAGCAGTACTTC; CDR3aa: CASSLNLADEQYF
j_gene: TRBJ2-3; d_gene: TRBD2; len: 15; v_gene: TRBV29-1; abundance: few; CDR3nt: TGCAGCGTTGAATATCGAGCGGGAGCCCCAGATACGCAGTATTTT; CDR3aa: CSVEYRAGAPDTQYF
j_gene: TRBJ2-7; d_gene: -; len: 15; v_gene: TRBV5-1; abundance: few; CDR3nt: TGCGCCAGCAGCCAGGATCCGACGGCTTCCTACGAGCAGTACTTC; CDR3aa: CASSQDPTASYEQYF
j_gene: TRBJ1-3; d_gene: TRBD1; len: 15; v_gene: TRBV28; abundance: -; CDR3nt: TGTGCCAGCAAACGACAGGGTAACTCTGGAAACACCATATATTTT; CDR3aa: CASKRQGNSGNTIYF
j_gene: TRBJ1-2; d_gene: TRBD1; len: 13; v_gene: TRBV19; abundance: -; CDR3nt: TGTGCCAGTAGTCCCCGACAGGGCGAAGGCTACACCTTC; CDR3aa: CASSPRQGEGYTF
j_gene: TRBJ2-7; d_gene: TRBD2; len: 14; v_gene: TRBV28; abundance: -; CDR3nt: TGTGCCAGCAGAATAGCGGGAGGGGGCTACGAGCAGTACTTC; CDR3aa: CASRIAGGGYEQYF
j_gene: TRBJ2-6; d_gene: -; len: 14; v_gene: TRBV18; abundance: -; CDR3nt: TGTGCCAGCTCACCAGCAGCGGGGGCCAACGTCCTGACTTTC; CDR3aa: CASSPAAGANVLTF
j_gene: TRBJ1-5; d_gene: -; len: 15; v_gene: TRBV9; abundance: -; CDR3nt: TGTGCCAGCAGCGTAGGGGCGACAGGAGATCAGCCCCAGCATTTT; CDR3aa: CASSVGATGDQPQHF
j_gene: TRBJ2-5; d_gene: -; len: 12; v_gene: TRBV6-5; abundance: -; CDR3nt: TGTGCCAGCAAAACTAGCTTCGAGACCCAGTACTTC; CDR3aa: CASKTSFETQYF
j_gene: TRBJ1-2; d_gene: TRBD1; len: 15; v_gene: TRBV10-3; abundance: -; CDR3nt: TGTGCCATCAGTCCAGACCGGGACAGGAAAGGGGGCTACACCTTC; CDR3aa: CAISPDRDRKGGYTF
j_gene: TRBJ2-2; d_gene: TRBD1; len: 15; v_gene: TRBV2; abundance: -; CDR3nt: TGTGCCACGATTAGTGGACAGGGAGGAACCGGGGAGCTGTTTTTT; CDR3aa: CATISGQGGTGELFF
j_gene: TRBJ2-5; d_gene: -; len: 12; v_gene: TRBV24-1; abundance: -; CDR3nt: TGTGCCACCAGTGATCCGCAAGAGACCCAGTACTTC; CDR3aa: CATSDPQETQYF
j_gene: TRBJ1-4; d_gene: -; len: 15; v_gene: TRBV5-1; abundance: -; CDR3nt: TGCGCCAGCAGCAACACAGCTGCAACTAATGAAAAACTGTTTTTT; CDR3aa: CASSNTAATNEKLFF
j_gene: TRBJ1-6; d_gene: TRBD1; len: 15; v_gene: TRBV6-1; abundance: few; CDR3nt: TGTGCCAGCAGTGATCGACAGGGGCCATATTCACCCCTCCACTTT; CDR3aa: CASSDRQGPYSPLHF
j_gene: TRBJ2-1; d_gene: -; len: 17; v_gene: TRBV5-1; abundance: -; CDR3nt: TGCGCCAGCAGCTTGATGGGTAGCGGTAGCTCCTACAATGAGCAGTTCTTC; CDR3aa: CASSLMGSGSSYNEQFF
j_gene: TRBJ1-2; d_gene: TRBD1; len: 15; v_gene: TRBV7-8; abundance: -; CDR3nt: TGTGCCAGCAGCCTGAACAGGGGGCGCATCTATGGCTACACCTTC; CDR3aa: CASSLNRGRIYGYTF
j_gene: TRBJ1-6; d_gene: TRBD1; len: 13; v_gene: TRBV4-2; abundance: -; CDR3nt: TGTGCCAGCAGCAACAGGGGGCCGGCACCCCTCCACTTT; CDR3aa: CASSNRGPAPLHF
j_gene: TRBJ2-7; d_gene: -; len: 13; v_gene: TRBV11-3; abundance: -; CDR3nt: TGTGCCAGCAGCACAACCTCTAGGGGCGAGCAGTACTTC; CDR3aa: CASSTTSRGEQYF
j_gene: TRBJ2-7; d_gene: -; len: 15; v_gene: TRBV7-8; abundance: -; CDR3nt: TGTGCCAGCAGCTTAGCGCTACAGGAGACCTACGAGCAGTACTTC; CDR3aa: CASSLALQETYEQYF
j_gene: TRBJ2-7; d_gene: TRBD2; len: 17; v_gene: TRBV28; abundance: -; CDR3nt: TGTGCCAGCAGTTCCCTTAGACTAGCGGGAGGTTTGTACGAGCAGTACTTC; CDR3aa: CASSSLRLAGGLYEQYF
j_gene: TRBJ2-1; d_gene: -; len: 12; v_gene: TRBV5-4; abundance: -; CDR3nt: TGTGCCAGTCGACTAGATAACAATGAGCAGTTCTTC; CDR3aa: CASRLDNNEQFF
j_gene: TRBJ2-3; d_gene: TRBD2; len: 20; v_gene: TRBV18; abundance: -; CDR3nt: TGTGCCAGCTCACCACGTCGGACTAGCGGGAGGGCCGATTCGACAGATACGCAGTATTTT; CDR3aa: CASSPRRTSGRADSTDTQYF
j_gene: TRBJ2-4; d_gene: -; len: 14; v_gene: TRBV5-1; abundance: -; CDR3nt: TGCGCCAGCAGCGAGGACTTAGCCAAAAACATTCAGTACTTC; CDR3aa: CASSEDLAKNIQYF
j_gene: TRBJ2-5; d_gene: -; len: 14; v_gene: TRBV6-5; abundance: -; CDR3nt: TGTGCCAGCAGACAGGACGGACCTCAAGAGACCCAGTACTTC; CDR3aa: CASRQDGPQETQYF
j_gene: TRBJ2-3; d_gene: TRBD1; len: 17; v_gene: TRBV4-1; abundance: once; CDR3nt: TGCGCCAGCAGCCACCGCCCGGGACAGGGGGCCACAGATACGCAGTATTTT; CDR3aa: CASSHRPGQGATDTQYF
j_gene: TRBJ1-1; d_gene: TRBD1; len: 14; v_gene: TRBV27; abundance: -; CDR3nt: TGTGCCAGCAGTTTCACAGGGGGACTGGGTGCAGCTTTCTTT; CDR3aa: CASSFTGGLGAAFF